The clone carrying this T cell receptor (beta chain) turned up a few times. Sample-barcoded 5' priming and a J-beta primer mix drove a second PCR of about 6 to 12 cycles. TCRdb reprocessed the 5' RACE reads with MiXCR, giving one entry per CDR3 protein. This table has 910,000 or so distinct CDR3 sequences, roughly 51% appearing once. V was cut by 2 bases and J by 1 base, with 8 bases left in between. The CDR3 contains 14 residues. This entry is derived from a study of blood T cells in healthy people across ages. Specimen: blood. The J gene is TRBJ1-2, the V gene TRBV12-3 or TRBV12-4; D might be TRBD1 (5 bases). This TCR was sampled from a woman aged 55-69 years in good health. This chain's CDR3 is CASSLNRINYGYTF. CDR3 DNA sequence: TGTGCCAGCAGTTTAAACAGGATTAACTATGGCTACACCTTC.